Below, 27 T cell receptor beta chains from the same sample are listed, as sequenced in a study of CXCR3-negative and CXCR3-positive naive CD8 T cells. General study points: TRB CDR3 hydrophobicity was greater in CXCR3-positive naive cells than in CXCR3-negative naive cells.

Researchers prepared the TRB cDNA libraries using 5' RACE with UMI labels. TCRdb reworked the 5' RACE reads into one entry per CDR3 protein, no DNA. The sample's table shows more than 100,000 distinct CDR3 sequences. Which antigens these TCRs recognize remains unknown. Sequencing was done on a sample of naive CXCR3+ CD8+ T cells from blood. The subset: CD45RO-CCR7+CD27+CD95- naive CD8+ T cells expressing CXCR3 (TNR3+). These receptors came from a human donor in good health. Some clones in this sample may be carry-over from other donors' samples.

This rearrangement joins TRBV6-6 to TRBJ2-1; TCRdb lists TRBD2, though no DNA is available to test this call. Germline V gives CDR1 MNHNY, CDR2 SVGAGI (reference sequence). This CDR3 is 15 amino acids long. The CDR3: CASSSTSGSWNEQFF.

The J gene is TRBJ2-7, the V gene TRBV20-1; TCRdb lists TRBD2, though no DNA is available to test this call. Germline loops: CDR1 DFQATT, CDR2 SNEGSKA (reference sequence). CDR3 length equals 13 residues. The CDR3 sequence is CSAPSGGLDEQYF.

The V and J genes are TRBV20-1 and TRBJ1-6; absent DNA, TCRdb's TRBD1 call cannot be checked. The CDR3 has 15 amino acids. Germline loops: CDR1 DFQATT, CDR2 SNEGSKA (reference sequence). The CDR3 protein is CSARDLDRGNSPLHF.

The V gene is TRBV2, the J gene TRBJ2-7; with no DNA, the TCRdb D assignment of TRBD1 cannot be verified. The CDR3 has 19 amino acids. Germline V CDR1 and CDR2: SNHLY, FYNNEI. This chain's CDR3 is CASSGVPVLVGGNLYEQYF.

This sequence joins TRBV11-2 and TRBJ2-7. This CDR3 is 12 amino acids long. The germline gives CDR1 SGHAT, CDR2 FQNNGV. The CDR3 protein is CASSLLSYEQYF.

This rearrangement joins TRBV20-1 to TRBJ2-5; the D call from TCRdb, TRBD1, cannot be confirmed without DNA. Germline V lookup: CDR1 DFQATT, CDR2 SNEGSKA (reference sequence). CDR3 length: 16 amino acids. Here the CDR3 reads CSASCMRLPWGETQYF.

The chain is built from TRBV28 and TRBJ2-2; TCRdb's D call of TRBD1 is untestable without DNA. CDR3 length: 18 amino acids. Germline V lookup: CDR1 MDHEN, CDR2 SYDVKM. The CDR3 protein is CASSSHALPGSFTGELFF.

The chain uses TRBV9 and TRBJ2-2; TCRdb calls TRBD2, which cannot be checked without DNA. Germline V lookup: CDR1 SGDLS, CDR2 YYNGEE. This CDR3 region has 15 residues. The CDR3 loop is CASSVESRAGGELFF.

The V call is TRBV19, the J call TRBJ1-5; the D call of TRBD1 rests on TCRdb alone, since no DNA is present to check it. Germline V gene lookup returns CDR1 LNHDA and CDR2 SQIVND (reference sequence). The CDR3 totals 14 residues. CDR3 sequence reads: CATSTGRGNQPQHF.

The rearrangement uses TRBV7-9 and TRBJ2-4; without DNA, the TCRdb call of TRBD1 cannot be checked. Germline-derived CDR1 and CDR2 are SEHNR and FQNEAQ (reference sequence). CDR3 length: 13 residues. The CDR3 region is CASSLVQGSPQYF.

The rearrangement links TRBV4-3 to TRBJ2-3; without DNA, the TCRdb call of TRBD2 cannot be checked. There are 17 residues in the CDR3. Per the germline V gene, CDR1 is LGHNA and CDR2 is YSLEER. The CDR3 protein is CASSQDESGARTDTQYF.

The genes are TRBV20-1 and TRBJ2-7; TCRdb's D call, TRBD1, is unchecked because there is no DNA. This CDR3 contains 17 residues. Germline V lookup: CDR1 DFQATT, CDR2 SNEGSKA (reference sequence). Here the CDR3 reads CSALHPKKRDLTYEQYF.

The V gene is TRBV6-2 or TRBV6-3, the J gene TRBJ2-7; TCRdb selects TRBD1, and the lack of DNA leaves this call unchecked. Looked up from germline, CDR1 is MNHEY and CDR2 is SVGEGT. This CDR3 has 16 residues. This chain's CDR3 is CASSYSSTGGFYEQYF.

The chain combines TRBV12-3 or TRBV12-4 with TRBJ2-5; the TCRdb D gene call, TRBD2, has no DNA to confirm it. This CDR3 is built from 15 residues. The chain's CDR3 is CASSFRGGLSETQYF.

This rearrangement joins TRBV7-9 to TRBJ2-1. This CDR3 is 15 amino acids long. From germline, CDR1 is SEHNR and CDR2 FQNEAQ (reference sequence). CDR3 in amino acids: CASSFAGFSYNKQFF.

The rearrangement links TRBV29-1 to TRBJ1-4; TCRdb proposes TRBD1, but this gene call is untestable without DNA. Per germline, CDR1 SQVTM and CDR2 ANQGSEA. The CDR3 spans 12 residues. This CDR3 is CSVERGNGKLFF.

J is TRBJ2-7 and V is TRBV5-1. There are 15 residues in the CDR3. Germline V gives CDR1 SGHRS, CDR2 YFSETQ. The chain's CDR3 is CASSLEPVTLYEQYF.

The CDR3 spells CASSSLEGYGYTF. The chain couples TRBV27 to TRBJ1-2. The V gene's germline CDR1 is MNHEY and CDR2 SMNVEV (reference sequence). The CDR3 covers 13 residues.

CDR3: CASSVTGSSYEQYF. The V and J genes are TRBV11-2 and TRBJ2-7. The CDR3 spans 14 residues. Germline V lookup: CDR1 SGHAT, CDR2 FQNNGV.

V gene TRBV28 combines with J gene TRBJ2-2; the TRBD1 assignment by TCRdb is unverifiable without DNA. The CDR3 extends over 15 amino acids. Germline values: CDR1 MDHEN, CDR2 SYDVKM. The CDR3 spells CASSFIGGVTGELFF.

The rearrangement joins TRBV29-1 to TRBJ2-7; with no DNA, the TCRdb D assignment of TRBD1 cannot be verified. From germline, CDR1 is SQVTM and CDR2 ANQGSEA. The CDR3 is 13 residues long. CDR3 region: CSVGRGFSYEQYF.

The J gene is TRBJ2-1, the V gene TRBV29-1. This CDR3 comprises 14 residues. The germline CDR1 and CDR2 sequences are SQVTM and ANQGSEA. CDR3: CSVVGTRTYNEQFF.

J is TRBJ2-3 and V is TRBV28; TCRdb gives TRBD2 as the D gene, but with no DNA this cannot be confirmed. Per germline, CDR1 MDHEN and CDR2 SYDVKM. The CDR3 contains 19 residues. The chain's CDR3 is CASSSKFFLAGGTTDTQYF. Based on the CDR3 plus reference TRBV28 and TRBJ2-3, the full variable domain is DVKVTQSSRYLVKRTGEKVFLECVQDMDHENMFWYRQDPGLGLRLIYFSYDVKMKEKGDIPEGYSVSREKKERFSLILESASTNQTSMYLCASSSKFFLAGGTTDTQYFGPGTRLTVL.

V gene TRBV28 combines with J gene TRBJ2-7; with no DNA, the TCRdb D assignment of TRBD2 cannot be verified. Germline V CDR1 and CDR2: MDHEN, SYDVKM. The CDR3 is 15 residues long. This CDR3 is CASSFRGLVSYEQYF.

V usage is TRBV28 and J usage is TRBJ1-2; there is no DNA to check the TCRdb D call of TRBD1. The CDR3 is made up of 14 amino acids. CDR1 MDHEN and CDR2 SYDVKM come from the germline V gene. The CDR3 sequence: CASSTWDRSYGYTF.

This chain joins TRBV3-1 and TRBJ2-7; TCRdb picks TRBD2, but there is no DNA to check that call. Per the germline V gene, CDR1 is LGHDT and CDR2 is YNNKEL (reference sequence). The CDR3 contains 13 residues. Here the CDR3 reads CASRGLASYEQYF.

The rearrangement joins TRBV5-5 to TRBJ2-7. Germline V gives CDR1 SGHKS, CDR2 YYEKEE (reference sequence). The CDR3 is 14 residues long. The CDR3 region is CASSLAGGSYEQYF.